The rows below give T cell receptor beta chains drawn from one sample of a study of blood T cell repertoires in COVID-19. Sequencing was performed with immunoSEQ multiplex PCR; in TCRdb, only in-frame clones are kept and a portion is missing. The data show roughly 140,000 clones, approximately 84% seen once. Sequencing was carried out using peripheral blood. These receptors all come from a woman aged 60 to 75 with acute or convalescent COVID-19. CDR3s include the opening cysteine and the closing phenylalanine or tryptophan. A D gene is named only where the DNA matches it firmly. Rows may omit the clone size; those that give it use once, few, many or a size class.

v_call: TRBV19; d_call: TRBD1; j_call: TRBJ1-1; clone_size: -; cdr3_nt: TGTGCCAGTCGCCACAGGGGGCTGACGAACACTGAAGCTTTCTTT; cdr3_aa: CASRHRGLTNTEAFF
v_call: TRBV30; d_call: -; j_call: TRBJ1-3; clone_size: -; cdr3_nt: TGTGCCTGGACAGGCCCCAACAGATTTTCTGGAAACACCATATATTTT; cdr3_aa: CAWTGPNRFSGNTIYF
v_call: TRBV5-1; d_call: -; j_call: TRBJ1-2; clone_size: -; cdr3_nt: TGCGCCAGCAGCTTAGAGGACAGTAACTATGGCTACACCTTC; cdr3_aa: CASSLEDSNYGYTF
v_call: TRBV19; d_call: TRBD2; j_call: TRBJ2-4; clone_size: once; cdr3_nt: TGTGCCAGTAGCTCAAGGGGAGGGGATCTAGCCAAAAACATTCAGTACTTC; cdr3_aa: CASSSRGGDLAKNIQYF
v_call: TRBV6-5; d_call: TRBD2; j_call: TRBJ2-7; clone_size: -; cdr3_nt: TGTGCCAGCAGAGACACTAGCGGACCTACCTACGAGCAGTACTTC; cdr3_aa: CASRDTSGPTYEQYF
v_call: TRBV5-4; d_call: TRBD1; j_call: TRBJ1-1; clone_size: -; cdr3_nt: TGTGCCAGCAGCTTGGCGGACAGGGCGAACACTGAAGCTTTCTTT; cdr3_aa: CASSLADRANTEAFF
v_call: TRBV21-1; d_call: -; j_call: TRBJ1-2; clone_size: -; cdr3_nt: TGTGCCAGCAGCAAAGTGGACACTAACTATGGCTACACCTTC; cdr3_aa: CASSKVDTNYGYTF
v_call: TRBV6-2/TRBV6-3; d_call: TRBD2; j_call: TRBJ2-1; clone_size: -; cdr3_nt: TGTGCCAGCAGTTTTAACGGACTAGCGGGAGGGGAAGAGCAGTTCTTC; cdr3_aa: CASSFNGLAGGEEQFF
v_call: TRBV7-8; d_call: -; j_call: TRBJ1-2; clone_size: -; cdr3_nt: TGTGCCAGCAGCCCCGACAGGCTTCTTAACTATGGCTACACCTTC; cdr3_aa: CASSPDRLLNYGYTF
v_call: TRBV28; d_call: -; j_call: TRBJ2-5; clone_size: once; cdr3_nt: TGTGCCAGCAGTTTTTCAGCGTCCGCGCGGTCCCAGTACTTC; cdr3_aa: CASSFSASARSQYF
v_call: TRBV27; d_call: TRBD2; j_call: TRBJ2-1; clone_size: -; cdr3_nt: TGTGCCAGCAGTCCCGGGACTAGCGGTATCAATGAGCAGTTCTTC; cdr3_aa: CASSPGTSGINEQFF
v_call: TRBV6-6; d_call: -; j_call: TRBJ2-7; clone_size: -; cdr3_nt: TGTGCCAGCAGTTTGAGCGGACCCTACGAGCAGTACTTC; cdr3_aa: CASSLSGPYEQYF
v_call: TRBV29-1; d_call: TRBD2; j_call: TRBJ2-7; clone_size: -; cdr3_nt: TGCAGCGTTGATGGACTAGCGGGACCCTACGAGCAGTACTTC; cdr3_aa: CSVDGLAGPYEQYF
v_call: TRBV27; d_call: -; j_call: TRBJ2-1; clone_size: -; cdr3_nt: TGTGCCAGCAGTTTAAGTTTCGGGGATCTGTACAATGAGCAGTTCTTC; cdr3_aa: CASSLSFGDLYNEQFF
v_call: TRBV7-7; d_call: TRBD1; j_call: TRBJ2-7; clone_size: -; cdr3_nt: TGTGCCAGCAGCCCCGGGACAGGGTTTGCCTACGAGCAGTACTTC; cdr3_aa: CASSPGTGFAYEQYF
v_call: TRBV28; d_call: -; j_call: TRBJ2-5; clone_size: -; cdr3_nt: TGTGCCAGCACCCTACCAGGGTCGAAGACCCAGTACTTC; cdr3_aa: CASTLPGSKTQYF
v_call: TRBV20-1; d_call: -; j_call: TRBJ2-1; clone_size: -; cdr3_nt: TGCAGTGCTAGGAGGTTCGGGGAGCAGTTCTTC; cdr3_aa: CSARRFGEQFF
v_call: TRBV6-5; d_call: TRBD2; j_call: TRBJ2-7; clone_size: -; cdr3_nt: TGTGCCAGCAGTAGGACTAGCGGGGGTTCCGAGCAGTACTTC; cdr3_aa: CASSRTSGGSEQYF
v_call: TRBV28; d_call: -; j_call: TRBJ1-2; clone_size: -; cdr3_nt: TGTGCCAGCAGTCAATATGGCTACACCTTC; cdr3_aa: CASSQYGYTF
v_call: TRBV28; d_call: TRBD1; j_call: TRBJ2-5; clone_size: -; cdr3_nt: TGTGCCAGCAGTTTTTACGGGGGGACAGGGCGGGAGACCCAGTACTTC; cdr3_aa: CASSFYGGTGRETQYF
v_call: TRBV11-1; d_call: -; j_call: TRBJ2-7; clone_size: -; cdr3_nt: TGTGCCAGCAGCCTAAATCTTGGTATCTGGTACGAGCAGTACTTC; cdr3_aa: CASSLNLGIWYEQYF
v_call: TRBV7-6; d_call: -; j_call: TRBJ2-7; clone_size: -; cdr3_nt: TGTGCCAGCAGCTTATCAACGGGAGCGTCCTACGAGCAGTACTTC; cdr3_aa: CASSLSTGASYEQYF
v_call: TRBV7-8; d_call: TRBD2; j_call: TRBJ2-1; clone_size: -; cdr3_nt: TGTGCCAGCAGCTTAGGAGCGGGAGCGGGGTATGAGCAGTTCTTC; cdr3_aa: CASSLGAGAGYEQFF
v_call: TRBV7-9; d_call: -; j_call: TRBJ1-1; clone_size: -; cdr3_nt: TGTGCCAGCAGCCCTCGAAGACAGATTGAAGCTTTCTTT; cdr3_aa: CASSPRRQIEAFF
v_call: TRBV10-2; d_call: -; j_call: TRBJ2-7; clone_size: -; cdr3_nt: TGCGCCAGCCTAACTGGCGGGGCTATGAGGGACGAGCAGTACTTC; cdr3_aa: CASLTGGAMRDEQYF
v_call: TRBV27; d_call: TRBD1; j_call: TRBJ1-2; clone_size: -; cdr3_nt: TGTGCCAGCAGTTCCCGGACAGGGGGCTATTTTTACGGCTACACCTTC; cdr3_aa: CASSSRTGGYFYGYTF
v_call: TRBV9; d_call: TRBD2; j_call: TRBJ2-2; clone_size: -; cdr3_nt: TGTGCCAGCAGCCACACCGGGACTAGCGGGAGAAGGACCGGGGAGCTGTTTTTT; cdr3_aa: CASSHTGTSGRRTGELFF
v_call: TRBV30; d_call: -; j_call: TRBJ2-2; clone_size: once; cdr3_nt: TGTGCCTGGAGTCGGGGGACGGGCGGGGAGCTGTTTTTT; cdr3_aa: CAWSRGTGGELFF
v_call: TRBV27; d_call: -; j_call: TRBJ1-2; clone_size: -; cdr3_nt: TGTGCCAGCAGTTTATTTTGGGGAGGGATCGGCGGCTACACCTTC; cdr3_aa: CASSLFWGGIGGYTF
v_call: TRBV27; d_call: -; j_call: TRBJ2-2; clone_size: -; cdr3_nt: TGTGCCAGCAGTTTAAACAGGGTTGGCGGGGAGCTGTTTTTT; cdr3_aa: CASSLNRVGGELFF
v_call: TRBV5-1; d_call: TRBD1; j_call: TRBJ1-2; clone_size: -; cdr3_nt: TGCGCCAGCAGCTGGGGACAGGGGGCGCCCCGGGGCTACACCTTC; cdr3_aa: CASSWGQGAPRGYTF
v_call: TRBV2; d_call: TRBD1; j_call: TRBJ2-7; clone_size: -; cdr3_nt: TGTGCCAGCAGTAAGACAGGGCGGGACGAGCAGTACTTC; cdr3_aa: CASSKTGRDEQYF
v_call: TRBV5-8; d_call: -; j_call: TRBJ2-7; clone_size: -; cdr3_nt: TGTGCCAGCAGCTTGTCAGCTAGACCTTCCTACGAGCAGTACTTC; cdr3_aa: CASSLSARPSYEQYF
v_call: TRBV3-1/TRBV3-2; d_call: TRBD2; j_call: TRBJ2-1; clone_size: -; cdr3_nt: TGTGCCAGCACCCGGACTAGCGGGGGGCACAATGAGCAGTTCTTC; cdr3_aa: CASTRTSGGHNEQFF
v_call: TRBV6-4; d_call: TRBD2; j_call: TRBJ2-7; clone_size: -; cdr3_nt: TGTGCCAGCATTAGTGACTGCGCGATCCCTAGCGGGAGGTCCTCCTACGAGCAGTACTTC; cdr3_aa: CASISDCAIPSGRSSYEQYF
v_call: TRBV7-9; d_call: -; j_call: TRBJ2-2; clone_size: -; cdr3_nt: TGTGCCAGCAAGGGGCGCGGAGATAGTCTCTACACCGGGGAGCTGTTTTTT; cdr3_aa: CASKGRGDSLYTGELFF
v_call: TRBV5-4; d_call: TRBD2; j_call: TRBJ2-5; clone_size: once; cdr3_nt: TGTGCCAGCAGTTCCTCAAGCGGGAGTCCCCAAGAGACCCAGTACTTC; cdr3_aa: CASSSSSGSPQETQYF
v_call: TRBV5-1; d_call: -; j_call: TRBJ2-7; clone_size: -; cdr3_nt: TGCGCCAGCAGGATAGGCGGGGACGAGCAGTACTTC; cdr3_aa: CASRIGGDEQYF
v_call: TRBV30; d_call: TRBD1; j_call: TRBJ1-4; clone_size: -; cdr3_nt: TGTGCCTGGAGTGGGGGACAGGGTCCAGGGACTGAAAAACTGTTTTTT; cdr3_aa: CAWSGGQGPGTEKLFF
v_call: TRBV5-6; d_call: -; j_call: TRBJ2-3; clone_size: -; cdr3_nt: TGTGCCAGCAGCTCCTTCGGCACAGATACGCAGTATTTT; cdr3_aa: CASSSFGTDTQYF
v_call: TRBV3-1/TRBV3-2; d_call: -; j_call: TRBJ2-7; clone_size: -; cdr3_nt: TGTGCCAGCAGCCAAGTTCCTAGCTCCGAGCAGTACTTC; cdr3_aa: CASSQVPSSEQYF